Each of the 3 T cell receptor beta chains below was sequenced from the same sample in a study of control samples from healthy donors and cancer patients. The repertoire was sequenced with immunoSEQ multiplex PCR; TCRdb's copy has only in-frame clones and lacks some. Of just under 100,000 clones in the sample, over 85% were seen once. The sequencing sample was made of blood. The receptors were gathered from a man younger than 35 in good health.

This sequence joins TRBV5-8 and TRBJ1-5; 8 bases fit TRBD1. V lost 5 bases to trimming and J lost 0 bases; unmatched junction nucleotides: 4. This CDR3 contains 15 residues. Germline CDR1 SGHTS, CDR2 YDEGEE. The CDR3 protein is CASSLDRGSNQPQHF. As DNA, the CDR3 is TGTGCCAGCAGTCTCGACAGGGGTAGCAATCAGCCCCAGCATTTT.

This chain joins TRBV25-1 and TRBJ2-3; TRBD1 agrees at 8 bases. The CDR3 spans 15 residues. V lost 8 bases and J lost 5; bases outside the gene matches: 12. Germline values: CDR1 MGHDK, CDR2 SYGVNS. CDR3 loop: CASGEDREGGDTQYF. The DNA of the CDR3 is TGTGCCAGCGGGGAGGACAGGGAAGGAGGAGATACGCAGTATTTT.

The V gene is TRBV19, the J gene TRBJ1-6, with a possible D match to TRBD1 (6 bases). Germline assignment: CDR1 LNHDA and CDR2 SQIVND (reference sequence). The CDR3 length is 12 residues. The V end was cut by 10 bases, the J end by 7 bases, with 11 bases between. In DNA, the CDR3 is TGTGCCACCGCTCAGGGGAATTCACCCCTCCACTTT. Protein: CATAQGNSPLHF.